A selection of T cell receptor beta chains follows, all from one sample in a study of T cells in Graves' hyperthyroidism and ophthalmopathy. TCRdb used MiXCR to reprocess the multiplex PCR reads, holding one entry per CDR3 protein. The data hold 600,000 to 900,000 distinct CDR3 sequences, with around 15% observed a single time. The sample comprised blood. The origin of the receptors is a man between 18 and 29 years old with Graves' hyperthyroidism. CDR3s include the opening cysteine and the closing phenylalanine or tryptophan. D genes are given only for firm matches. Only some rows state a clone size, as once, few, many or a class for expanded clones.

V gene	clone size	J gene	D gene	CDR3 DNA	CDR3 protein
TRBV27	few	TRBJ2-1	-	TGTGCCAGCAGACTACGTCCAGGTTTTGGGAATGAGCAGTTCTTC	CASRLRPGFGNEQFF
TRBV28	many	TRBJ2-1	TRBD2	TGTGCCAGCAGTAGATCACAGCGGGGTACCTACAATGAGCAGTTCTTC	CASSRSQRGTYNEQFF
TRBV24-1	-	TRBJ2-5	-	TGTGCCACCAGTGATTTGAAGGGGACCCAGTACTTC	CATSDLKGTQYF
TRBV28	many	TRBJ1-2	TRBD1	TGTGCCAGCTCTTTATTCCGAGGGGGCAACTATGGCTACACCTTC	CASSLFRGGNYGYTF
TRBV7-9	few	TRBJ2-3	TRBD1	TGTGCCAGCAGCCCTGCGAAGGGCACAGGGGGTAGAGATACGCAGTATTTT	CASSPAKGTGGRDTQYF
TRBV6-1	many	TRBJ1-1	-	TGTGCCAGCAGTTATGACCCGAACACTGAAGCTTTCTTT	CASSYDPNTEAFF
TRBV12-3/TRBV12-4	many	TRBJ2-1	-	TGTGCCAGCAGTTTAGACGGCAACTCCTACAATGAGCAGTTCTTC	CASSLDGNSYNEQFF
TRBV29-1	few	TRBJ2-3	TRBD1	TGCAGCGTTGTGGTTGGGACAGGGGGCCCAGATACGCAGTATTTT	CSVVVGTGGPDTQYF
TRBV7-9	-	TRBJ1-1	TRBD1	TGTGCCAGCAGCATCCTCCGTGGGACAGGCATGAACACTGAAGCTTTCTTT	CASSILRGTGMNTEAFF
TRBV2	many	TRBJ1-2	-	TGTGCCAGCACCCAAGGCGGGCGGGAACGTGGCTACACCTTC	CASTQGGRERGYTF
TRBV24-1	few	TRBJ2-1	-	TGTGCCACCAGTGATTTTTATGATTTAGGTCAGAGCTCCTACAATGAGCAGTTCTTC	CATSDFYDLGQSSYNEQFF
TRBV27	-	TRBJ2-7	TRBD2	TGTGCCAGCAGCCCCGGGACTAGCGGGTCTGTCATCCTCTACGAGCAGTACTTC	CASSPGTSGSVILYEQYF
TRBV6-9	-	TRBJ1-6	-	TGTGCCAGCAGTTATGGGGGACTCCTTGGTGGGTCACCCCTCCACTTT	CASSYGGLLGGSPLHF
TRBV18	many	TRBJ1-2	TRBD1	TGTGCCAGCTCACCACTCGGGACAGGGTTTAACTATGGCTACACCTTC	CASSPLGTGFNYGYTF
TRBV28	-	TRBJ2-7	-	TGTGCCAACAGTTTCTACTACGAGCAGTACTTC	CANSFYYEQYF
TRBV20-1	-	TRBJ2-3	-	TGCAGTGCTAGAGAGGGGGCGCAGTATTTT	CSAREGAQYF
TRBV6-1	many	TRBJ1-1	-	TGTGCCAGCAGTATAGGGTCGGGGGGTGACACTGAAGCTTTCTTT	CASSIGSGGDTEAFF
TRBV3-1	few	TRBJ2-7	-	TGTGCCAGCAGCCAAGAATCCGGACAGAGCTACGAGCAGTACTTC	CASSQESGQSYEQYF
TRBV19	many	TRBJ1-1	-	TGTGCCAGTACCACGGTCATGAACACTGAAGCTTTCTTT	CASTTVMNTEAFF
TRBV4-1	once	TRBJ2-1	-	TGCGCCAGCAGCCAGGAGGGGCCAGCCCAGTTCTTC	CASSQEGPAQFF
TRBV5-1	-	TRBJ2-1	-	TGCGCCAGCAGCCCCGAGACGGGGACCTACAATGAGCAGTTCTTC	CASSPETGTYNEQFF
TRBV11-2	many	TRBJ1-6	-	TGTGCCAGCAGCTACAGGGTTGTTGATTCACCCCTCCACTTT	CASSYRVVDSPLHF